This T cell receptor (beta chain) was sequenced during a study of cytomegalovirus exposure and HLA in healthy donors. Regarding the study as a whole: Rarity held for most TCR sequences, but there were some public TCRs that occurred in many donors. As immune exposure information, only CMV serostatus was available.

The CDR3 runs to 13 residues. Trimming at V came to 3 bases and at J to 3 bases, leaving 2 bases not matched to a gene. From germline, CDR1 is SGHAT and CDR2 FQDESV (reference sequence). With respect to this clone: Its antigen is unidentified.

The PCR ran on 60 Vbeta and 13 Jbeta primers. Assay used: immunoSEQ multiplex PCR; TCRdb lists only in-frame clones, some missing. The sample includes around 62,000 clones, around 77% of them seen just once. This clonotype originated in a male donor in good health and CMV-seropositive. The chain joins TRBV11-1 to TRBJ2-7, with TRBD2 matching 7 bases. Sequenced material: PBMCs. The chain's CDR3 is CASSFGLDYEQYF. The CDR3 nucleotides are TGTGCCAGCAGCTTCGGACTAGACTACGAGCAGTACTTC.